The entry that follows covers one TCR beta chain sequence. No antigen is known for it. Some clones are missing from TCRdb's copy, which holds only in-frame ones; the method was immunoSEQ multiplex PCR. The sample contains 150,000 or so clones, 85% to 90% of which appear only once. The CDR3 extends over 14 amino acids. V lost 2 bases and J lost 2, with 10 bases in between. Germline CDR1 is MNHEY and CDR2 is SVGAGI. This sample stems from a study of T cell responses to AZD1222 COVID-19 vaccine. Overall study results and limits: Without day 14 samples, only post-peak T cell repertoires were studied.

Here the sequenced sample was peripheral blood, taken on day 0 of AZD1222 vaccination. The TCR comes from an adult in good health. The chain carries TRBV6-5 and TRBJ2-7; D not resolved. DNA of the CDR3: TGTGCCAGCAGTTACGATAGAGATACCTACGAGCAGTACTTC. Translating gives CASSYDRDTYEQYF.